This TCR beta chain was identified in a study of identical twins. Points from the study as a whole: Analyses of zero insertions could be partly confounded by invariant MAIT and iNKT cells. In cord blood, abundant beta clonotypes had fewer insertions; memory showed no trend.

CDR3 length: 13 residues. Deletions cut 0 bases from V and 6 bases from J, with 6 bases between. Germline V lookup: CDR1 LGHDT, CDR2 YNNKEL (reference sequence). With respect to this clonotype: The antigen remains undetermined.

Unique molecular identifiers were present on the cDNA, and a universal primer site came from template switching. TCRdb ran MiXCR on the 5' RACE reads and lists one entry per CDR3 protein. Of 350,000 to 400,000 distinct CDR3 sequences detected, 9% to 10% appear once; the ten largest clones hold under 10%. Only healthy Caucasians were enrolled as donors. This rearrangement joins TRBV3-1 to TRBJ1-5; D uncertain. Material: naive T cells sorted from blood. This clonotype was sampled from a woman aged 45-65 years in good health. CDR3 amino acids: CASSQEGVQPQHF. The CDR3 coding sequence is TGTGCCAGCAGCCAAGAGGGTGTTCAGCCCCAGCATTTT.